This record concerns one T cell receptor beta chain sequence. This entry comes from a study of blood T cell repertoires in COVID-19. CDR1 and CDR2 (germline): MNHEY, SMNVEV (reference sequence). This CDR3 is 13 amino acids long. With 5 bases clipped from V and 4 bases from J, the junction kept 4 bases outside the gene matches. Produced via immunoSEQ multiplex PCR; TCRdb's table is partial and in-frame only. The sample yields 70,000 or so clones, roughly 90% seen once. Sequenced input: peripheral blood. The chain joins TRBV27 to TRBJ1-2; 7 bases line up with TRBD1. The source is a man aged 60 to 69 with acute or convalescent COVID-19. The CDR3: CASSPRTGYGYTF. CDR3 bases: TGTGCCAGCAGTCCACGGACAGGCTATGGCTACACCTTC.